Listed below are T cell receptor beta chains from one sample, sequenced in a study of OX40 agonist ivuxolimab in advanced cancers. Assay: immunoSEQ multiplex PCR; the TCRdb copy retains only in-frame clones and omits some. The sample lists some 25,000 clones, roughly 88% occurring once. Sequences were derived from CD4+ or CD8+ T cells sorted from blood, sampled in a trial of the OX40 agonist ivuxolimab. The receptor set was obtained from an adult with an advanced solid tumor such as melanoma, head and neck, liver or kidney cancer. Both conserved end residues are part of each CDR3. D genes are given only for firm matches. Part of the rows lack a size; the others show once, few, many or a class for expanded clones.

V: TRBV6-1
D: TRBD2
size: .
length: 14
J: TRBJ2-7
DNA: TGTGCCAGCAGTGATGGGGGGAGGGGTTTCGAGCAGTACTTC
CDR3: CASSDGGRGFEQYF

V: TRBV6-5
D: .
size: .
length: 12
J: TRBJ2-1
DNA: TGTGCCAGCCGGGACTGGCAGGATGAGCAGTTCTTC
CDR3: CASRDWQDEQFF

V: TRBV6-1
D: .
size: .
length: 13
J: TRBJ1-1
DNA: TGTGCCAGCAGTGGGCAGCTGAACACTGAAGCTTTCTTT
CDR3: CASSGQLNTEAFF

V: TRBV27
D: TRBD1
size: .
length: 14
J: TRBJ2-1
DNA: TGTGCCAGCAGTTTGGGACAGATCTACAATGAGCAGTTCTTC
CDR3: CASSLGQIYNEQFF

V: TRBV5-1
D: .
size: .
length: 15
J: TRBJ2-1
DNA: TGCGCCAGCAGCTTGCCCCGGACAGATCACAATGAGCAGTTCTTC
CDR3: CASSLPRTDHNEQFF

V: TRBV19
D: .
size: .
length: 14
J: TRBJ1-5
DNA: TGTGCCAGTAGTATAGATGGGGGGGATCAGCCCCAGCATTTT
CDR3: CASSIDGGDQPQHF

V: TRBV5-1
D: TRBD2
size: .
length: 15
J: TRBJ2-5
DNA: TGCGCCAGCAGCTTGGGACTAGCGGAACAAGAGACCCAGTACTTC
CDR3: CASSLGLAEQETQYF

V: TRBV12-5
D: .
size: .
length: 13
J: TRBJ2-1
DNA: TGTGCTAGTGGTTTGATTGGGGGTAATGAGCAGTTCTTC
CDR3: CASGLIGGNEQFF

V: TRBV5-4
D: TRBD1
size: .
length: 15
J: TRBJ1-2
DNA: TGTGCCAGCAGCTTGGATCGACAGGGGGCAAACGGCTACACCTTC
CDR3: CASSLDRQGANGYTF

V: TRBV9
D: .
size: .
length: 13
J: TRBJ1-2
DNA: TGTGCCAGCAGCGCCTGGGGTAACTATGGCTACACCTTC
CDR3: CASSAWGNYGYTF

V: TRBV6-5
D: TRBD1
size: .
length: 15
J: TRBJ1-2
DNA: TGTGCCAGCAACATACAGCAGGGGGCCGTCTATGGCTACACCTTC
CDR3: CASNIQQGAVYGYTF

V: TRBV16
D: .
size: .
length: 14
J: TRBJ1-2
DNA: TGTGCCAGCAGCCAACATGCCAGGGGAATAGGCTACACCTTC
CDR3: CASSQHARGIGYTF

V: TRBV5-1
D: TRBD2
size: few
length: 15
J: TRBJ2-5
DNA: TGCGCCAGCAGCTTGGGGACTAGCGGGATGGAGACCCAGTACTTC
CDR3: CASSLGTSGMETQYF

V: TRBV28
D: .
size: once
length: 13
J: TRBJ1-2
DNA: TGTGCCAGCAGTTTATTGCCCTCCTATGGCTACACCTTC
CDR3: CASSLLPSYGYTF

V: TRBV21-1
D: .
size: .
length: 15
J: TRBJ2-7
DNA: TGTGCCAGCAGCAAAGCGCTTGGCAGACTCCACGAGCAGTACTTC
CDR3: CASSKALGRLHEQYF

V: TRBV5-1
D: TRBD1
size: few
length: 16
J: TRBJ1-4
DNA: TGCGCCAGCAGCTTGGGGCCCCAGGGGGCAGGTGAAAAACTGTTTTTT
CDR3: CASSLGPQGAGEKLFF

V: TRBV5-6
D: TRBD2
size: .
length: 15
J: TRBJ2-5
DNA: TGTGCCAGCAGCTTGGGACTAGCGGACCAAGAGACCCAGTACTTC
CDR3: CASSLGLADQETQYF

V: TRBV6-1
D: TRBD1
size: .
length: 15
J: TRBJ1-2
DNA: TGTGCCAGCAGTGGGACAGGGGGAAGTTACTATGGCTACACCTTC
CDR3: CASSGTGGSYYGYTF

V: TRBV18
D: TRBD1
size: once
length: 14
J: TRBJ1-5
DNA: TGTGCCACCGGACAGGGGGGGACTGATCAGCCCCAGCATTTT
CDR3: CATGQGGTDQPQHF

V: TRBV19
D: TRBD2
size: .
length: 13
J: TRBJ2-3
DNA: TGTGCCAGTAGACTAGCGGGGGCAGATACGCAGTATTTT
CDR3: CASRLAGADTQYF

V: TRBV11-1
D: .
size: .
length: 12
J: TRBJ2-7
DNA: TGTGCCAGCAGGGACACCACCTACGAGCAGTACTTC
CDR3: CASRDTTYEQYF

V: TRBV6-6
D: .
size: few
length: 15
J: TRBJ1-2
DNA: TGTGCCAGCAGTTACCGGCCCGGACATGACTATGGCTACACCTTC
CDR3: CASSYRPGHDYGYTF

V: TRBV19
D: .
size: .
length: 17
J: TRBJ1-5
DNA: TGTGCCAGTAGTATAACCCCAGTTATCCTTGGCAATCAGCCCCAGCATTTT
CDR3: CASSITPVILGNQPQHF

V: TRBV7-2
D: .
size: .
length: 13
J: TRBJ2-1
DNA: TGTGCCAGCAGCCCTCCTTCCTTGAATGAGCAGTTCTTC
CDR3: CASSPPSLNEQFF

V: TRBV5-1
D: .
size: .
length: 14
J: TRBJ2-3
DNA: TGCGCCAGCTCCGGGACGGAAAGAGGAGATACGCAGTATTTT
CDR3: CASSGTERGDTQYF

V: TRBV19
D: .
size: .
length: 13
J: TRBJ1-4
DNA: TGTGCCAGTAGAGGACAGAACAATGAAAAACTGTTTTTT
CDR3: CASRGQNNEKLFF